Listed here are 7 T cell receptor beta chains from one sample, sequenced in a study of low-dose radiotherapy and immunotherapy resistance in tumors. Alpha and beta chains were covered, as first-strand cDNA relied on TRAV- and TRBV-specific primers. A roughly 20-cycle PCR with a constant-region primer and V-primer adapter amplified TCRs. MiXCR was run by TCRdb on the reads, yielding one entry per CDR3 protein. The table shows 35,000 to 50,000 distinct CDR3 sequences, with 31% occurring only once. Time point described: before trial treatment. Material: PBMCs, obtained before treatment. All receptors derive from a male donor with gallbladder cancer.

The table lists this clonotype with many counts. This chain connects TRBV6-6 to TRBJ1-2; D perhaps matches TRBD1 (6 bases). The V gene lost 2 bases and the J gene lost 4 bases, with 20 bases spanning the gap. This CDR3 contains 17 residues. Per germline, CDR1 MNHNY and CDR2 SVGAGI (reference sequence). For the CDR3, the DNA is TGTGCCAGCAGTTACATCGCTTCATTATCAGGGGTCTATGGCTACACCTTC. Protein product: CASSYIASLSGVYGYTF.

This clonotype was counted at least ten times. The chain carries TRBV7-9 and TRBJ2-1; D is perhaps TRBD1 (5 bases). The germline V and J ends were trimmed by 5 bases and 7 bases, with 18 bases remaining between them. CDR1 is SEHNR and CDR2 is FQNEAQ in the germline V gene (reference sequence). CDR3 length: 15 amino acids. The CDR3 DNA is TGTGCCAGCAGCCCCGGGCAGGGCACGGGTAATGAGCAGTTCTTC. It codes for CASSPGQGTGNEQFF. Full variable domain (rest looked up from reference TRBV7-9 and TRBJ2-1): DTGVSQNPRHKITKRGQNVTFRCDPISEHNRLYWYRQTLGQGPEFLTYFQNEAQLEKSRLLSDRFSAERPKGSFSTLEIQRTEQGDSAMYLCASSPGQGTGNEQFFGPGTRLTVL.

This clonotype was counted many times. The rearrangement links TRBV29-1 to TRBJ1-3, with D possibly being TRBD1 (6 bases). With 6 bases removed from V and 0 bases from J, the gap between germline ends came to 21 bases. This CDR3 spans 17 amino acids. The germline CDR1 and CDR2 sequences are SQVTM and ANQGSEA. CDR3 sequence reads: CSVRGLHGANSGNTIYF. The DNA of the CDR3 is TGCAGCGTGAGGGGGTTGCACGGGGCAAACTCTGGAAACACCATATATTTT.

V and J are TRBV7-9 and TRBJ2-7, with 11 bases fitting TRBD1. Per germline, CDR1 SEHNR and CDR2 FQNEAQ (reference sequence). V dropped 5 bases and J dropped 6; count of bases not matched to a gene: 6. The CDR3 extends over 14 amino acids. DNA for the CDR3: TGTGCCAGCAGCACGATGGGACAGGGGGTCGAGCAGTACTTC. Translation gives CASSTMGQGVEQYF. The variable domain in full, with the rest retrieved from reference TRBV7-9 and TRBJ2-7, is DTGVSQNPRHKITKRGQNVTFRCDPISEHNRLYWYRQTLGQGPEFLTYFQNEAQLEKSRLLSDRFSAERPKGSFSTLEIQRTEQGDSAMYLCASSTMGQGVEQYFGPGTRLTVT.

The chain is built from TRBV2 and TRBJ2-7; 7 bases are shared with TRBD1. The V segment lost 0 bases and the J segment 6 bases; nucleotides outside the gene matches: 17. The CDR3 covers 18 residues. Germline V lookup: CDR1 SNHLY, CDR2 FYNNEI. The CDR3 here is CASSEATGRTSQTSEQYF. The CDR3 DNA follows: TGTGCCAGCAGTGAAGCGACAGGGAGAACGAGCCAGACTTCCGAGCAGTACTTC.

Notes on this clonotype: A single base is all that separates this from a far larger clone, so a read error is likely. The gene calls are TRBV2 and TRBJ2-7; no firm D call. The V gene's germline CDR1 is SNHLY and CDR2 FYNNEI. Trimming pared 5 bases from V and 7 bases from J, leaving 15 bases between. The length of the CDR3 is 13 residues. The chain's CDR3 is CASSTSHLGEQYF. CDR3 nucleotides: TGTGCCAGCAGTACCTCCCACCTCGGTGAGCAGTACTTC.

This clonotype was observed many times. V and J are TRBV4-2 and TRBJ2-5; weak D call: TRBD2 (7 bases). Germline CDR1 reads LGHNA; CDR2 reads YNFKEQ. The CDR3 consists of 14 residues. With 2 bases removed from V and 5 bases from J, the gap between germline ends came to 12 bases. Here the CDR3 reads CASSQRGGRETQYF. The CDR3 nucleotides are TGTGCCAGCAGCCAAAGGGGGGGTAGGGAGACCCAGTACTTC.